These 5 T cell receptor beta chains share one sample of origin, sequenced in a study of T-cell memory formation after mild COVID-19. TCRdb re-called the 5' RACE reads with MiXCR, one entry per CDR3 protein. The sample consists of about 130,000 distinct CDR3 sequences, around a sixth of them appearing once. The sequencing sample was made of PBMCs or a T cell subset sorted from them (not recorded which). These receptors originate from an adult woman who had mild COVID-19 (a few samples of this study predate the infection). Cell type and time point are not known.

The chain has TRBV6-5 and TRBJ2-1; 14 nucleotides line up with TRBD2. The V segment lost 7 bases and the J segment 5 bases; nucleotides outside the gene matches: 16. The CDR3 covers 19 residues. Germline CDR1 MNHEY, CDR2 SVGAGI. In DNA form, the CDR3 reads TGTGCCAGCAAACCGTTCTCGGGACTAGCGGGAGTAGGGGACAATGAGCAGTTCTTC. Translation: CASKPFSGLAGVGDNEQFF.

This clonotype was detected a few times. CDR3 loop: CASSSGAGPGVETQYF. CDR3 bases: TGCGCCAGCAGCTCGGGAGCGGGCCCCGGGGTAGAGACCCAGTACTTC. J is TRBJ2-5 and V is TRBV5-1; maybe TRBD2 (6 bases). V lost 3 bases and J 4 bases, leaving 19 bases between the germline ends. The CDR3 sequence is 16 residues long. In germline, CDR1 is SGHRS, CDR2 YFSETQ.

This clonotype has only a few counts. The chain carries TRBV15 and TRBJ1-2, with TRBD1 matching over 9 bases. The CDR3 totals 13 residues. The V segment lost 8 bases and the J segment 6 bases; nucleotides outside the gene matches: 7. Germline-derived CDR1 and CDR2 are LNHNV and YYDKDF (reference sequence). The chain's CDR3 is CATSLRQGDGYTF. The CDR3 coding sequence is TGTGCCACCTCCTTAAGACAGGGGGATGGCTACACCTTC.

The chain is built from TRBV15 and TRBJ2-5; D is unclear. Germline V lookup: CDR1 LNHNV, CDR2 YYDKDF (reference sequence). V was pared by 4 bases and J by 5 bases, with 8 bases between. The CDR3 contains 12 residues. The CDR3 region is CATSKYRETQYF. The DNA for the CDR3 is TGTGCCACCAGCAAGTACCGGGAGACCCAGTACTTC.

The V gene is TRBV30, the J gene TRBJ2-1, with 7 bases that match TRBD1. Germline CDR1 GTSNPN, CDR2 SVGIG (reference sequence). Germline trimming cut 0 bases from V and 4 bases from J; bases unmatched to any gene: 3. This CDR3 comprises 14 residues. Here the CDR3 DNA reads TGTGCCTGGAGTGTCTGGACAGGTTACAATGAGCAGTTCTTC. Translation gives CAWSVWTGYNEQFF.